These 2 T cell receptor beta chains share one sample of origin, sequenced in a study of vaccination and CD4 T cells after COVID-19. Noted treatment: roughly ten-day PBMC culture with coronavirus spike peptide pools or control peptides (ViraFEST assay). These receptors' targets are unknown. The Oncomine TCR Beta short-read assay was applied to DNA of cultured CD4+ T cells. MiXCR, run by TCRdb on the PCR reads, gives a single entry per CDR3 protein. Here the sample spans thousands of distinct CDR3 sequences, more than 45% being singletons. Material: CD4+ T cells from blood, cultured in vitro. The receptor source for this set is a human donor who had recovered from COVID-19.

This rearrangement joins TRBV20-1 to TRBJ2-1, with 7 bases matching TRBD2. Germline CDR1 and CDR2: DFQATT and SNEGSKA (reference sequence). Germline trimming cut 5 bases from V and 4 bases from J; bases unmatched to any gene: 8. The CDR3 is made up of 14 amino acids. Here the CDR3 DNA reads TGCAGTGCTTATACAAGGCGGGGGTACAATGAGCAGTTCTTC. This sequence encodes CSAYTRRGYNEQFF.

The chain has TRBV11-3 and TRBJ2-3, with D perhaps TRBD1 or TRBD2 (5 bases each). V shed 5 bases and J shed 4 bases, with 16 bases lying between them. CDR3 length: 15 residues. The V gene's germline CDR1 is SGHNT and CDR2 YENEEA. CDR3 region: CASSPGTEYSDTQYF. Written as DNA, the CDR3 is TGTGCCAGCAGCCCAGGGACCGAATATTCAGATACGCAGTATTTT.